This TCR beta chain was retrieved from a study of T cell repertoires and HLA-DP antigens. Overall study context: DNA input averaged about 220 ng in sorted CD137+CD4+ and around 1.2 ug in pre-culture CD4+.

Points on this clone: What it binds is unknown.

Study-wide findings and caveats: Sorted CD137+ cells had clonality roughly 0.42 against both alloantigens, versus approximately 0.04 pre-culture.

Amplification used primers for 54 TRBV and 13 TRBJ segments. Clones were read by immunoSEQ multiplex PCR, and TCRdb kept only the in-frame ones, dropping some. In the table there are about 89,000 clones, approximately 89% of which are singletons. CDR1 MGHRA and CDR2 YSYEKL come from the germline V gene. V lost 2 bases and J 0 bases, leaving 11 bases between the germline ends. The length of the CDR3 is 16 residues. Sequences were obtained from CD4+ T cells from PBMCs. This receptor was taken from a man in his forties or fifties in good health and CMV-seronegative. The chain carries TRBV4-1 and TRBJ1-3; D is unresolved. In DNA, the CDR3 is TGCGCCAGCAGCCAATCGCAGACCTTCTCTGGAAACACCATATATTTT. Residues: CASSQSQTFSGNTIYF.